This entry features one T cell receptor beta chain sequence. The antigen it recognizes is unknown. Qualities for individual bases were not recorded, and no much larger clone is one base off. This entry belongs to a study of cytomegalovirus exposure and HLA in healthy donors (dated by TCRdb to the late 2010s). Study-level background: An earlier analysis of some 620 of the donors reported 276 Gb of sequence data and 90 million to 120 million unique TCR beta sequences obtained from about 179 million T cells. Rather than using new phenotypic data, the later analysis identified candidate immune exposures from TCR beta sequences and from how often those sequences occurred across donors. Class I and class II HLA loci were covered by the typing at four-digit resolution. Using immunosequencing, the study profiled T cell repertoires from about 650 subjects and related those repertoires to cytomegalovirus serostatus. On average, about 240,000 unique TCR beta nucleotide sequences were sequenced per donor among 398 genotyped donors of the cohort, with roughly 19% of those sequences being non-productive. Every discovery cohort repertoire had been produced on one sequencing platform. Of the roughly 420 genotyped donors, approximately 80% were placed in the genetic ancestry cluster associated with self-reported Caucasian donors. About five DR-DQ haplotypes were treated as single units for association and clustering because of strong linkage in the cohort. In a later analysis, previously published TCR beta repertoires from about 640 donors were re-analyzed and high-resolution HLA genotyping was added so that TCR occurrence patterns could be studied. A later genetic analysis used genome-wide SNP genotypes for about three fifths of the 666 donors, treating that subset as a discovery cohort. An earlier analysis of about 600 of the donors used high-throughput TCR beta sequencing to judge whether each TCR beta V gene segment behaved as functional or pseudogenic. The study aimed to test whether cataloging public T cell receptors could reveal signatures of past pathogen exposure. High-throughput TCR immunosequencing, statistical association of individual TCRs with disease status, and machine learning were combined to predict cytomegalovirus infection status. An early release covering around 630 HLA-typed donors comprised about 320 gigabases of sequencing data and about 90 million unique TCR sequences. A separate validation cohort of 100 to 150 different subjects was used in addition to the 666-subject first cohort. Alongside the repertoire data, information on donor age, sex, ethnicity and CMV serostatus was compiled. Typing coverage varied by locus: roughly 629-630 donors for A, B, C, DRB1 and DQB1; 500 to 550 for DQA1; around 610 for DPA1; 400 to 480 for DPB1.

On the study overall, not on this receptor specifically: A later analysis found that TCR association rates varied across HLA loci, with DRB1 alleles showing the most associated TCRs and HLA-C alleles the fewest. In vitro tests confirmed that a few of the cytomegalovirus-associated TCR beta chains recognize cytomegalovirus antigens. Over 15 rarely observed V segments, including chromosome 9 orphons, were excluded from the earlier analysis of approximately 500 of the donors because counts were too low. A later genetic analysis reported fewer N-insertions in productive TCRs among donors in an Asian-associated ancestry cluster than the roughly 640-donor mean. Most TCR sequences were seen in very few donors, while some public TCRs were found in many individuals. A later analysis found that most CMV-associated TCR beta chains appeared HLA-restricted, with HLA associations seemingly driven largely by CMV exposure. In a later analysis, some 18,000 TCR beta sequences were associated with specific HLA alleles at a false discovery rate of 0.05. According to a later analysis, parvovirus B19, influenza, CMV and Epstein-Barr virus appeared linked to several top co-occurrence clusters. In the study, 150 to 200 TCR beta chains were listed as associated with cytomegalovirus. Correlated functional status among segregating V segments might reflect linkage disequilibrium, but an unknown experimental factor could not be ruled out. HLA typing was unavailable for some donors at each locus, so association tests used only the typed subset. An association between a missense DCLRE1C variant and V-gene and J-gene trimming of TCR beta chains was found in a later genetic analysis and replicated in an independent cohort. A further reported finding was that TCR beta sequences accurately predicted the HLA-A and HLA-B alleles for most subjects in the first cohort. For the cohort, immune exposure information was limited to CMV serostatus. An earlier analysis of 587 of the donors showed that most TCR beta V segments appeared in productive rearrangements either about 87% or about 30% of the time, which broadly matched IMGT annotations. In a later analysis, HLA-associated TCR beta chains were found to be more clonally expanded and to have lower generation probabilities than equally common non-associated chains. The authors suggested that the approach could potentially be extended to other disease states and immunological phenotypes. Cytomegalovirus status was reported to be diagnosed by the classifier with high specificity and sensitivity in both the original and validation cohorts. When HLA alleles, especially DR and DQ, strongly co-occurred, attributing TCR associations to individual alleles was difficult. Presence/absence analyses assumed roughly uniform sequencing depth across donors, an assumption that may not hold. Only TCR beta chains were sequenced in this cohort, and the absence of alpha or paired-chain data limited detectable features. The sequencing pipeline was judged likely to have produced a cluster of highly shared sequence variants as a technical artifact.

The library relied on the immunoSEQ multiplex PCR assay. For the multiplex PCR, a mixture combining 60 forward primers for TCR Vbeta segments and 13 reverse primers for TCR Jbeta segments was used. The CDR3 region of rearranged TCR beta genes was amplified from genomic DNA with a multiplex PCR assay. The amplified TCR beta libraries were sequenced on the Illumina HiSeq System as 87-base-pair reads. As for the original processing: A later analysis counted some 74 million unique TCR beta chains across the 550 to 750 repertoires, and around 9.9 million of these chains were shared by at least two donors. Raw reads were error-corrected and collapsed into unique sequences with a nearest-neighbor algorithm that merged closely related sequences to remove PCR and sequencing errors. To assign V, D and J gene segments, CDR3 sequences were aligned to IMGT reference sequences. Each retained sequence needed at least a six-nucleotide match to both a V gene segment and a J gene segment. A rearrangement was called productive if the CDR3 had no stop codons and remained in frame with V and J, and every other rearrangement was called non-productive. CDR3 was defined according to IMGT convention as the region running from the second conserved V-encoded cysteine to the conserved J-encoded phenylalanine. Sequences without an unambiguous match to a single V gene segment were excluded from the earlier analysis of about 600 of the donors. An earlier analysis of several hundred of the donors called V segments functional above 56.7% productive rearrangements and segregating when the between-donor standard deviation exceeded 5%. A statistical classification framework was built for diagnosing cytomegalovirus status from the catalog of TCR beta chain sequences. A later analysis assigned V and J genes by comparing TCR nucleotide sequences with IMGT/GENE-DB human TR gene sequences. Using the TCRdist pipeline, a later analysis assigned CDR3 sequences along with most-parsimonious VDJ recombination scenarios. In a later analysis, every TCR beta chain was defined by the combination of its CDR3 amino acid sequence and its V-gene family, and reads without a unique V-gene family were dropped. To address suspected cross-contamination and a sequencing artifact, a later analysis removed 592 highly shared, low-generation-probability nucleotide sequences. In a later analysis, a clonal expansion index for each public chain was calculated from normalized within-repertoire ranks of inferred template counts. A later analysis computed generation probabilities with a VDJ recombination model fitted to out-of-frame rearrangements, and checked the results against IGoR. A later analysis scored TCR-TCR, TCR-HLA and TCR-CMV co-occurrence with hypergeometric tests, applying a repertoire-size bias correction to TCR pairs. To estimate false discovery rates, a later analysis permuted the HLA or CMV assignments 20 times. A later analysis grouped co-occurring TCRs with DBSCAN, adding TCRdist sequence similarity when clustering within HLA-allele-positive subsets. For co-occurrence clustering, repertoires with fewer than 30,000 or more than 120,000 public chains were excluded, along with about five repertoires with anomalous nucleotide sharing. What TCRdb holds here is the immuneACCESS table cut down to in-frame rearrangements. Part of the clones is not present; checked against another copy, under half of the missing clones reflect an unresolved V gene, and the others are unexplained. That table furnishes V, J and clone size, whereas the DNA furnished D and trimming. Across this sample there are approximately 180,000 clones, with roughly four fifths seen only once. The ten largest clones take up around 4.9% of the sample.

The cohort consisted of 600 or so healthy bone marrow donors. All cohort members were sampled while nominally healthy, although unrecorded immune exposures were likely present. The donor was CMV seronegative and was included in the group of under 450 seronegative cohort members. A peripheral blood sample was collected from each donor, and TCR beta sequencing was performed on peripheral blood mononuclear cells. The Qiagen DNeasy Blood Extraction Kit was used to extract genomic DNA from the blood cell samples. Source material: PBMCs. The TCR was taken from a man aged 18-30 years in good health and CMV-seronegative.

The CDR3 has the sequence CASPQGAPGETQYF. DNA sequence: TGTGCCAGCCCGCAAGGGGCCCCAGGGGAGACCCAGTACTTC. In this chain, TRBV21-1 is recombined with TRBJ2-5; no DNA check was done on the table's D call, TRBD1. TRBV21-1 is listed as a pseudogene. The cysteine opens and the phenylalanine closes a CDR3 of 14 amino acids. Only the CDR3 region is kept as DNA, spanning 42 bases read in frame from base 1.